The 32 T cell receptor beta chains given below trace back to one sample, sequenced in a study of T cells in Graves' hyperthyroidism and ophthalmopathy (dated by TCRdb to the late 2010s). The method behind the library was multiplex PCR. This sample was sequenced with an Illumina HiSeq 2000. Amplification of TCR beta CDR3 regions was carried out from RNA transcripts. The TCR CDR3 was subjected to a first round of RT-PCR using the HTBI primer set and the Qiagen OneStep RT-PCR kit. TCRdb reprocessed the public reads (quality trimming at Q25 with fastp, clone calling with MiXCR) and kept in-frame beta chains. Rows merge per CDR3 protein into single entries with the most common DNA and genes. Here the sample has fewer than 300,000 distinct CDR3 sequences; less than 30% occur a single time. Roughly 24% of the sample goes to the ten largest clones. Sequencing was carried out using blood. The origin of the receptors is a middle-aged man with Graves' hyperthyroidism that later progressed to Graves' ophthalmopathy.

Notes on this clonotype: A much larger clone sits a single nucleotide away, making a read error possible. The chain couples TRBV19 to TRBJ1-5; D remains ambiguous. The CDR3 totals 12 residues. The V gene's germline CDR1 is LNHDA and CDR2 SQIVND (reference sequence). CDR3 protein: CVSSTGGSPQHF. The CDR3 bases are TGTGTCAGTAGTACCGGAGGGTCGCCCCAGCATTTT. The complete variable domain, with remaining parts taken from reference TRBV19 and TRBJ1-5, reads DGGITQSPKYLFRKEGQNVTLSCEQNLNHDAMYWYRQDPGQGLRLIYYSQIVNDFQKGDIAEGYSVSREKKESFPLTVTSAQKNPTAFYLCVSSTGGSPQHFGDGTRLSIL.

V gene TRBV28 combines with J gene TRBJ1-1; D uncertain. Looked up from germline, CDR1 is MDHEN and CDR2 is SYDVKM. The CDR3 is made up of 14 amino acids. Trimming cost V 8 bases and J 0 bases, with 13 bases left between them. This CDR3 is CASAAGGVNTEAFF. CDR3 sequence (DNA): TGTGCCAGCGCTGCAGGCGGAGTGAACACTGAAGCTTTCTTT.

This clonotype was seen repeatedly, ten times or more. This chain links TRBV24-1 with TRBJ2-5; 10 positions agree with TRBD1. Trimming took 5 bases from V and 3 from J; bases not matched to a gene: 5. Germline loops: CDR1 KGHDR, CDR2 SFDVKD. The CDR3 covers 15 residues. The CDR3 coding sequence is TGTGCCACCAGTGCCGGGGACAGGGGAGAAGAGACCCAGTACTTC. It codes for CATSAGDRGEETQYF.

This clonotype was counted only a few times. This rearrangement joins TRBV11-1 to TRBJ1-1; D ambiguous. The V end lost 1 base, the J end lost 7 bases, and 10 bases lay between the germline ends. Per germline, CDR1 SGHAT and CDR2 FQDESV (reference sequence). The CDR3 length is 13 residues. In nucleotides, the CDR3 is TGTGCCAGCAGCTTAGGCCCGGTACTTGAAGCTTTCTTT. This codes for CASSLGPVLEAFF.

This clonotype was detected ten times or more. This CDR3 is CASSEAFQNYGYTF. CDR3 nucleotide sequence: TGTGCCAGCAGTGAGGCGTTCCAAAACTATGGCTACACCTTC. The chain carries TRBV6-1 and TRBJ1-2, with D hard to call. This CDR3 comprises 14 residues. Germline CDR1 MNHNS, CDR2 SASEGT. V was cut by 3 bases and J by 2 bases, with 10 bases left in between.

The chain joins TRBV7-2 to TRBJ2-7; the D gene is possibly TRBD2 (5 bases). Germline V gene lookup returns CDR1 SGHTA and CDR2 FQGNSA. CDR3 length equals 14 residues. Deletions cut 2 bases from V and 5 bases from J, with 13 bases between. CDR3 DNA: TGTGCCAGCAGCTTACTGGGAATGACTAACGAGCAGTACTTC. It codes for CASSLLGMTNEQYF.

At least ten counts were recorded for this clonotype. The rearrangement joins TRBV2 to TRBJ1-1; 7 bases fit TRBD1. CDR3 size: 15 residues. The germline CDR1 and CDR2 sequences are SNHLY and FYNNEI. J gave up 8 bases and V 5 bases, and 14 bases lay outside the gene matches. The CDR3: CASSRQGRRGIEAFF. CDR3 nucleotide sequence: TGTGCCAGCAGTAGACAGGGAAGGCGAGGAATAGAAGCTTTCTTT.

The genes are TRBV7-9 and TRBJ1-1, with D possibly TRBD1 on 5 matching bases. V shed 5 bases and J shed 10 bases, with 14 bases lying between them. The germline V gene has CDR1 SEHNR and CDR2 FQNEAQ (reference sequence). CDR3 size: 12 residues. CDR3 nucleotide sequence: TGTGCCAGCAGCCCTGGGGGGGAGAGAGCTTTCTTT. Protein sequence: CASSPGGERAFF. Variable domain in full (rest from reference TRBV7-9 and TRBJ1-1): DTGVSQNPRHKITKRGQNVTFRCDPISEHNRLYWYRQTLGQGPEFLTYFQNEAQLEKSRLLSDRFSAERPKGSFSTLEIQRTEQGDSAMYLCASSPGGERAFFGQGTRLTVV.

This clonotype has at least ten counts. This chain joins TRBV7-3 and TRBJ1-1, with 7 bases that match TRBD1. V dropped 1 base and J dropped 4; count of bases not matched to a gene: 3. This CDR3 has 14 amino acids. CDR1 is SGHTA, CDR2 FQGTGA, per germline. The CDR3 sequence: CASSLRGQFTEAFF. CDR3 sequence (DNA): TGTGCCAGCAGCTTAAGGGGACAGTTCACTGAAGCTTTCTTT.

The chain carries TRBV5-5 and TRBJ2-7, with a tentative D call TRBD1 (5 bases). Between the trimmed V and J ends, which lost 4 bases and 3 bases, there was a span of 14 bases. Germline CDR1 and CDR2: SGHKS and YYEKEE (reference sequence). The CDR3 extends over 14 amino acids. For the CDR3, the DNA is TGTGCCAGCAGCCCACGTCCAGGGAACTACGAGCAGTACTTC. This encodes CASSPRPGNYEQYF.

This clonotype was counted ten times or more. Here the CDR3 reads CSAGGSGNTEAFF. Here the CDR3 DNA reads TGCAGTGCTGGGGGGAGTGGGAACACTGAAGCTTTCTTT. The chain combines TRBV20-1 with TRBJ1-1; perhaps TRBD1 as D (5 bases). The CDR3 consists of 13 residues. CDR1 is DFQATT, CDR2 SNEGSKA, per germline (reference sequence). Trimming removed 5 bases at V and 1 base at J, with 11 bases between.

At least ten counts were recorded for this clonotype. V usage is TRBV12-3 or TRBV12-4 and J usage is TRBJ1-1, with unresolved D. The CDR3 length is 14 residues. The V end lost 8 bases, the J end lost 1 base, and 14 bases lay between the germline ends. This CDR3 is CASLQAGPNTEAFF. The CDR3 DNA reads as TGTGCCAGCCTTCAGGCAGGCCCGAACACTGAAGCTTTCTTT.

V usage is TRBV6-1 and J usage is TRBJ2-7; 10 bases fit TRBD2. The CDR3 runs 15 residues. Trimming cost V 8 bases and J 3 bases; bases outside gene matches: 10. CDR1 and CDR2 from the germline V gene are MNHNS and SASEGT. The CDR3 region is CASAGWLAGDYEQYF. Written as DNA, the CDR3 is TGTGCCAGCGCCGGCTGGCTAGCGGGAGACTACGAGCAGTACTTC.

This clonotype was observed a few times. The chain has TRBV24-1 and TRBJ2-2, with D unresolved. Germline V gene lookup returns CDR1 KGHDR and CDR2 SFDVKD. Trimming took off 12 bases at V and 4 bases at J, with 11 bases between the two ends. The CDR3 sequence is 12 residues long. CDR3 amino acids: CAASPPTGELFF. The CDR3 coding sequence is TGTGCCGCCTCGCCACCCACCGGGGAGCTGTTTTTT.

In its sample, this clonotype was seen many times. The rearrangement links TRBV6-4 to TRBJ1-2; possible D gene TRBD1, 6 bases. Trimming removed 6 bases at V and 2 bases at J, with 13 bases between. Germline lookup yields CDR1 MRHNA and CDR2 SNTAGT. CDR3 length equals 14 residues. The CDR3 loop is CASSHPGQNYGYTF. The CDR3 bases are TGTGCCAGCAGCCATCCCGGACAGAACTATGGCTACACCTTC.

This clonotype has at least ten counts. The rearrangement links TRBV12-5 to TRBJ2-7; TRBD1 agrees at 8 bases. CDR1 LGHNT and CDR2 FRNRAP come from the germline V gene. CDR3 size: 14 residues. The J segment lost 6 bases and the V segment lost 6 bases, leaving 10 bases of the junction unmatched. CDR3 coding DNA: TGTGCTAGTGGCTTAACAGGGGGAATACGCGAGCAGTACTTC. Encoded protein: CASGLTGGIREQYF.

As concerns this clonotype: The junction and the germline gene differ at one end; a read error may be behind it. The V and J genes are TRBV9 and TRBJ2-2; TRBD2 matches at 15 bases. The length of the CDR3 is 17 residues. Germline V gives CDR1 SGDLS, CDR2 YYNGEE. The CDR3 here is CASSVEGGLAGGVEPFF. The CDR3 bases are TGTGCCAGCAGCGTAGAAGGGGGACTAGCGGGAGGCGTGGAGCCGTTTTTT.

This clonotype has a count of ten or more. This chain uses TRBV6-5 with TRBJ1-2, with D unresolved. Between the trimmed V and J ends, which lost 0 bases and 0 bases, there was a span of 5 bases. Germline V gene sequence: CDR1 MNHEY, CDR2 SVGAGI. The CDR3 is 14 amino acids. CDR3 region: CASSYSFPNYGYTF. CDR3 DNA sequence: TGTGCCAGCAGTTACTCGTTTCCTAACTATGGCTACACCTTC.

The J gene is TRBJ1-1, the V gene TRBV7-2; 7 bases line up with TRBD1. This CDR3 spans 14 amino acids. The V segment lost 4 bases and the J segment 4 bases; nucleotides outside the gene matches: 6. The germline V gene has CDR1 SGHTA and CDR2 FQGNSA. The DNA for the CDR3 is TGTGCCAGCAGCTCTCAGGGGGGAACCACTGAAGCTTTCTTT. Translating it yields CASSSQGGTTEAFF.

In this sample, this clonotype turned up many times. This chain uses TRBV5-6 with TRBJ2-5; 7 nucleotides line up with TRBD2. Germline V lookup: CDR1 SGHDT, CDR2 YYEEEE. Trimming cost V 4 bases and J 5 bases; bases outside gene matches: 5. This CDR3 is 13 amino acids long. Here the CDR3 reads CASSRGVVETQYF. In DNA, the CDR3 is TGTGCCAGCAGCCGGGGGGTCGTGGAGACCCAGTACTTC.

This clonotype was recorded at least ten times. The chain employs TRBV10-3 and TRBJ2-2; perhaps TRBD1 as D (6 bases). V was shortened by 5 bases and J by 6 bases, with 16 bases between the two germline ends. The V gene's germline CDR1 is ENHRY and CDR2 SYGVKD. The CDR3 contains 15 residues. The CDR3 region is CAISPFVEGAGELFF. CDR3 coding DNA: TGTGCCATCAGTCCATTTGTTGAGGGGGCCGGGGAGCTGTTTTTT.

This clonotype was seen ten or more times. The chain combines TRBV29-1 with TRBJ2-5; 10 bases map to TRBD2. Germline loops: CDR1 SQVTM, CDR2 ANQGSEA. The CDR3 is 15 amino acids. The trim removed 7 bases at V and 0 bases at J, leaving 8 bases unmatched. The CDR3 sequence: CSAYGTSDYQETQYF. The CDR3 bases are TGCAGCGCCTACGGGACTAGCGATTACCAAGAGACCCAGTACTTC.

This clonotype was picked up many times. CDR3: CASSPRRDMNTEAFF. The CDR3 region has the DNA TGTGCCAGCTCCCCGAGGAGGGACATGAACACTGAAGCTTTCTTT. The chain is built from TRBV18 and TRBJ1-1; tentatively, D is TRBD1 (6 bases). CDR3 length: 15 amino acids. V shed 6 bases and J shed 0 bases, with 14 bases lying between them. Looked up from germline, CDR1 is KGHSH and CDR2 is LQKENI. The full variable domain, rest sourced from reference TRBV18 and TRBJ1-1, is NAGVMQNPRHLVRRRGQEARLRCSPMKGHSHVYWYRQLPEEGLKFMVYLQKENIIDESGMPKERFSAEFPKEGPSILRIQQVVRGDSAAYFCASSPRRDMNTEAFFGQGTRLTVV.

This sequence joins TRBV6-2 or TRBV6-3 and TRBJ2-7; maybe TRBD1 (5 bases). This CDR3 contains 14 residues. The ends were cut back, 5 bases at V and 6 bases at J, with 17 bases in the middle. Germline values: CDR1 MNHEY, CDR2 SVGEGT. The CDR3: CASSQPQGPGEQYF. The CDR3 DNA follows: TGTGCCAGCAGTCAACCCCAGGGTCCGGGCGAGCAGTACTTC.

This clonotype was detected ten times or more. This sequence joins TRBV12-3 or TRBV12-4 and TRBJ2-5; tentative D call: TRBD1 (6 bases). Trimming took 6 bases from V and 1 from J, leaving 12 bases between them. This CDR3 has 14 residues. CDR3 nucleotide sequence: TGTGCCAGCAGCCCCCGGGACATCCAAGAGACCCAGTACTTC. Protein product: CASSPRDIQETQYF.

This clonotype showed up many times. The genes are TRBV12-3 or TRBV12-4 and TRBJ1-2; possible D gene TRBD1, 6 bases. The CDR3 extends over 14 amino acids. The V and J ends lost 8 bases and 1 base respectively, with 14 bases between them. CDR3 protein: CASGTRQVNYGYTF. The CDR3 DNA reads TGTGCCAGCGGAACCCGACAGGTTAACTATGGCTACACCTTC.

This clonotype was counted many times. V gene TRBV14 combines with J gene TRBJ1-1; D is unclear. Germline V CDR1 and CDR2: SGHDN, FVKESK. V was trimmed by 2 bases and J by 5 bases, leaving 12 bases between them. CDR3 length equals 14 residues. CDR3 sequence reads: CASSQSPRRTEAFF. CDR3 nucleotides: TGTGCCAGCAGCCAATCGCCCCGAAGGACTGAAGCTTTCTTT.

The chain carries TRBV28 and TRBJ1-5, with D possibly being TRBD1 (5 bases). Germline V gene sequence: CDR1 MDHEN, CDR2 SYDVKM. The CDR3 runs to 13 residues. V lost 7 bases and J 5 bases, leaving 12 bases between the germline ends. DNA for the CDR3: TGTGCCAGCACGCTGTGGGGGGATCAGCCCCAGCATTTT. This sequence encodes CASTLWGDQPQHF.

The chain joins TRBV19 to TRBJ2-7; D is undetermined. V was pared by 6 bases and J by 1 base, with 10 bases between. CDR3 length: 13 amino acids. The V gene's germline CDR1 is LNHDA and CDR2 SQIVND (reference sequence). This CDR3 reads CASSQQTSYEQYF. The CDR3 nucleotides read TGTGCCAGTAGCCAACAAACTTCCTACGAGCAGTACTTC.

This clonotype was counted many times. The CDR3 DNA sequence: TGTGCCACCAGTGATTTGCCGCTAGCGGGAGTGGTAAACACCGGGGAGCTGTTTTTT. Its translation: CATSDLPLAGVVNTGELFF. This chain joins TRBV24-1 and TRBJ2-2, with 10 bases identical to TRBD2. V lost 0 bases, J lost 2 bases, and 8 bases stayed unmatched. In germline, CDR1 is KGHDR, CDR2 SFDVKD. CDR3 length equals 19 residues.

This clonotype was detected many times. This chain uses TRBV6-1 with TRBJ1-2, with D unresolved. The CDR3 is 13 amino acids. Germline V lookup: CDR1 MNHNS, CDR2 SASEGT. V dropped 10 bases and J dropped 5 bases, with 17 bases sitting between them. CDR3 loop: CATTPTGSYGYTF. CDR3 nucleotide sequence: TGTGCCACCACTCCGACGGGGTCGTATGGCTACACCTTC.

The chain employs TRBV2 and TRBJ2-5; D remains unclear. CDR3 size: 13 residues. V was cut by 3 bases and J by 3 bases, with 8 bases left in between. Germline CDR1 is SNHLY and CDR2 is FYNNEI. DNA of the CDR3: TGTGCCAGCAGTGAGTGGGTGAAAGAGACCCAGTACTTC. It codes for CASSEWVKETQYF.